The present entry profiles one TCR beta chain with its context. Its antigen is undetermined. V lost 5 bases, J lost 3 bases, and 11 bases lay in between. This CDR3 has 13 amino acids. From germline, CDR1 is SGHKS and CDR2 YYEKEE (reference sequence). This specimen belongs to a study of T cell responses to AZD1222 COVID-19 vaccine. The overall study: Second-dose schedules of about 4 or about 12 weeks were combined. Study results and caveats: Spike-spanning, vaccine-associated CD4 TCRs were dominant at 160-218 and 743-854. Rises in breadth and depth of Spike-specific TCRs came after two AZD1222 doses. Most donors were white British, females outnumbered males, and clonal diversity was possibly underestimated.

TCRdb's copy holds only in-frame clones and misses some; the assay was immunoSEQ multiplex PCR. In the table there are approximately 160,000 clones, approximately 90% of which are singletons. The V and J genes are TRBV5-5 and TRBJ1-1, with D unresolved. The input for sequencing was peripheral blood, taken on day 0 of AZD1222 vaccination. The TCR comes from an adult in good health. CDR3 residues: CASSLLWDTEAFF. The CDR3 DNA reads TGTGCCAGCAGTCTTTTGTGGGACACTGAAGCTTTCTTT.